The clone carrying this T cell receptor (beta chain) was detected only a few times. The CDR3 length is 13 residues. V was pared by 11 bases and J by 2 bases, with 15 bases between. From germline, CDR1 is MNHNS and CDR2 SASEGT. Time point meaning: baseline, week 1 (first vaccination visit). Treatment given: pre-vaccination baseline after standard-of-care therapy. The data were produced by immunoSEQ multiplex PCR, yet TCRdb's version contains in-frame clones alone and is incomplete. The sample yields 50,000 to 65,000 clones, 70% to 90% seen once. This specimen belongs to a study of a mutant IDH1 vaccine in newly diagnosed glioma.

The sequenced sample was PBMCs, obtained from a glioma patient treated with radiotherapy, temozolomide or both. The chain recombines TRBV6-1 with TRBJ1-2; no clear D. The source is a man aged 18 to 35 with glioma. The DNA of the CDR3 is TGTGCCTCCCAGAGGGCAGGAAACTATGGCTACACCTTC. Translated: CASQRAGNYGYTF.